This T cell receptor beta chain was recorded in a study of identical twins. MiXCR, applied by TCRdb to the 5' RACE reads, yields one record per CDR3 protein. The sample includes roughly 570,000 distinct CDR3 sequences, 9.6% of them seen just once. CDR3 length equals 12 residues. Germline values: CDR1 SGHVS, CDR2 FQNEAQ. Trimming pared 2 bases from V and 2 bases from J, leaving 4 bases between. Notes on the study in general: The same donors were not followed; conclusions instead depended on cross-sectional statistical analysis.

On this clonotype: What it binds is not known.

Another study also made use of these data, one on yellow fever vaccine responses in identical twins.

The sequencing sample was made of PBMCs. This chain uses TRBV7-8 with TRBJ2-7; D is ambiguous. This receptor was obtained from a woman under 30 in good health. This CDR3 reads CASSLWTYEQYF. Written as DNA, the CDR3 is TGTGCCAGCAGCTTATGGACCTACGAGCAGTACTTC.